The source of this TCR beta chain is a study of T cells in Graves' hyperthyroidism and ophthalmopathy. Study at large: Prior to any treatment, at the point of initial diagnosis, peripheral blood was collected.

Ophthalmopathy patients had moderate-to-severe active disease, CAS ≥3, NOSPECS ≥4, and disease duration under 3 months. This clonotype was counted at least ten times. As yet, its antigen is unknown. CDR3 length: 14 amino acids. V lost 4 bases and J lost 2, with 14 bases in between. Germline-derived CDR1 and CDR2 are DFQATT and SNEGSKA (reference sequence). RNA transcripts served as the template for amplifying TCR beta CDR3 regions. HTBI primers drove first-round RT-PCR of the TCR CDR3. TCRdb ran MiXCR on the multiplex PCR reads and lists one entry per CDR3 protein. The sample includes about 610,000 distinct CDR3 sequences, around 16% of them seen just once. Findings and caveats of the study: Most thyroid clonotypes expanded above 0.001 were also detected in blood. Stable hyperthyroidism and ophthalmopathy were separated using 13 V-J signatures.

Source material: blood. The source is a woman between 35 and 50 years old with Graves' ophthalmopathy. J is TRBJ1-2 and V is TRBV20-1; perhaps TRBD1 as D (6 bases). The CDR3 bases are TGCAGTGCTAAAACTGACAGGCAGAACTATGGCTACACCTTC. This sequence encodes CSAKTDRQNYGYTF.